A selection of T cell receptor beta chains follows, all from one sample in a study of blood T cell repertoires in COVID-19. Sequenced by immunoSEQ multiplex PCR; TCRdb stores in-frame clones only, minus some. The sample lists roughly 110,000 clones, less than 80% seen once, with roughly 6% in the top ten. The sample comprised peripheral blood. These receptors were obtained from an elderly man with COVID-19, enrolled during active disease. Both conserved end residues are part of each CDR3. D genes are given only for firm matches. Some rows mark clone size as missing; the rest say once, few, many or name a class of expanded clone.

NA	TRBD1	TRBV11-3	TRBJ2-7	TGTGCCAGCGGACCGGGACAGGGGGTTCACGAGCAGTACTTC	CASGPGQGVHEQYF
NA	TRBD2	TRBV5-1	TRBJ2-2	TGCGCCAGCAGCTTGGTAGCGGGAGGACCGAACACCGGGGAGCTGTTTTTT	CASSLVAGGPNTGELFF
NA	TRBD1	TRBV15	TRBJ1-6	TGTGCCACCAGTCGTGAGACAGGGGAGTCACCCCTCCACTTT	CATSRETGESPLHF
NA	NA	TRBV12-2	TRBJ1-2	TGTGCAAGTCGCTCGCGGAGAACAGGGGGAGGCTACACCTTC	CASRSRRTGGGYTF
NA	TRBD1	TRBV10-2	TRBJ2-2	TGCGCCAGCGCCCCCAGGGGGAGCACCGGGGAGCTGTTTTTT	CASAPRGSTGELFF
once	NA	TRBV30	TRBJ1-1	TGTGCCTGGAGGCGTCCCGGACGGGAGAACACTGAAGCTTTCTTT	CAWRRPGRENTEAFF
NA	TRBD1	TRBV24-1	TRBJ2-7	TGTGCCACCAGTGATTCAGCCGGGACAGGGAAGCACGAGCAGTACTTC	CATSDSAGTGKHEQYF
NA	NA	TRBV5-4	TRBJ2-2	TGTGCCAGCACACTTGGGCCCGGGGAGCTGTTTTTT	CASTLGPGELFF
NA	NA	TRBV5-1	TRBJ2-2	TGCGCCAGCTCGCGGCTAACTAGCCCGAACACCGGGGAGCTGTTTTTT	CASSRLTSPNTGELFF
NA	TRBD2	TRBV7-9	TRBJ2-3	TGTGCCAGCAGCTCATACACGGGAGGGAGGACAGATACGCAGTATTTT	CASSSYTGGRTDTQYF
NA	NA	TRBV28	TRBJ1-6	TGTGCCAGCAGTTTTTGGACAGAATATAATTCACCCCTCCACTTT	CASSFWTEYNSPLHF